The clone carrying this T cell receptor beta chain was seen at least ten times. Original processing methods: CDR3 was compared across clinicopathological groups, and the resulting differences were used to build a distant-metastasis classifier for papillary thyroid cancer. TCRdb called clones again from the PCR reads with MiXCR. TCRdb, rather than the study authors, made the V and J calls. Of roughly 25,000 clones listed, approximately 13% are singletons. These data come from a study of metastatic and nonmetastatic thyroid tumors. Study summary: Samples came from malignant and benign thyroid patients, and repertoires were compared across blood and tumor or nodule tissue.

The CDR3 runs 15 residues. In germline, CDR1 is MDHEN, CDR2 SYDVKM. Germline trimming cut 5 bases from V and 4 bases from J; bases unmatched to any gene: 5. Among the patients, none had received any treatment before thyroid surgery. The sample taken for sequencing was blood. V is TRBV28 and J is TRBJ1-5; TRBD1 agrees at 10 bases. The clonotype comes from a female donor with papillary thyroid cancer or a benign thyroid nodule (not recorded which). Some clones in this sample may be carry-over from other donors' samples. CDR3 nucleotides: TGTGCCAGCAGTGACGACAGGGGGCGAAATCAGCCCCAGCATTTT. Residues: CASSDDRGRNQPQHF.